The 23 T cell receptor beta chains below all came from one sample that was sequenced in a study of technical replicates of blood from several donors. Assay used: immunoSEQ multiplex PCR; TCRdb lists only in-frame clones, some missing. The sample holds about 56,000 clones, just under 95% seen once. The sequenced sample consisted of PBMCs. The receptors derive from a human donor in good health. Some clones in this sample may be carry-over from other donors' samples.

The J gene is TRBJ1-2, the V gene TRBV6-5; D gene ambiguous. The CDR3 spans 15 residues. The V gene lost 0 bases and the J gene lost 3 bases, with 11 bases spanning the gap. In germline, CDR1 is MNHEY, CDR2 SVGAGI. The CDR3 DNA is TGTGCCAGCAGTTACTCGACTGGGTTAGACTATGGCTACACCTTC. It specifies CASSYSTGLDYGYTF.

The gene calls are TRBV5-1 and TRBJ1-1, with D hard to call. The CDR3 loop spans 16 amino acids. V lost 0 bases and J 1 base, leaving 13 bases between the germline ends. Germline lookup yields CDR1 SGHRS and CDR2 YFSETQ. The CDR3, as DNA: TGCGCCAGCAGCTTGGGGTCGAGGAACAAGAACACTGAAGCTTTCTTT. It specifies CASSLGSRNKNTEAFF.

The gene calls are TRBV2 and TRBJ1-2; 7 bases are a match to TRBD1. Germline-derived CDR1 and CDR2 are SNHLY and FYNNEI. This CDR3 has 15 amino acids. J gave up 8 bases and V 6 bases, and 15 bases lay outside the gene matches. The CDR3 DNA sequence: TGTGCCAGCAGCCCCATCCTTGGGACAGCGGGCGGCTACACCTTC. It is translated as CASSPILGTAGGYTF.

The rearrangement links TRBV7-2 to TRBJ2-2; 8 bases are a match to TRBD1. Looked up from germline, CDR1 is SGHTA and CDR2 is FQGNSA. J gave up 4 bases and V 5 bases, and 12 bases lay outside the gene matches. The CDR3 spans 17 residues. The CDR3 nucleotides read TGTGCCAGCAGCCGTAACTCGGACAGGGCGGCCACCGGGGAGCTGTTTTTT. Translating it yields CASSRNSDRAATGELFF. Together with reference TRBV7-2 and TRBJ2-2, the CDR3 gives the full variable domain: GAGVSQSPSNKVTEKGKDVELRCDPISGHTALYWYRQSLGQGLEFLIYFQGNSAPDKSGLPSDRFSAERTGGSVSTLTIQRTQQEDSAVYLCASSRNSDRAATGELFFGEGSRLTVL.

The chain joins TRBV12-1 to TRBJ1-5. TRBV12-1 is given as a pseudogene. This CDR3 is 12 amino acids long. The CDR3 DNA sequence: TGTGCCAGCAGTCGTGGCAATCAGCCCCAGCATTTT. Its translation: CASSRGNQPQHF.

The rearrangement uses TRBV4-3 and TRBJ2-3; 11 bases are shared with TRBD2. Per the germline V gene, CDR1 is LGHNA and CDR2 is YSLEER. This CDR3 is 16 amino acids long. J lost 4 bases, V lost 5 bases, and 8 bases had no gene match. This CDR3 is CASSLLTSGSPDTQYF. The CDR3 DNA reads as TGCGCCAGCAGCTTACTAACTAGCGGGAGCCCAGATACGCAGTATTTT.

The chain uses TRBV29-1 and TRBJ2-5, with a possible D match to TRBD2 (6 bases). The CDR3 spans 14 residues. Germline V gene data show CDR1 as SQVTM and CDR2 as ANQGSEA. Trimming took off 7 bases at V and 2 bases at J, with 17 bases between the two ends. As DNA, the CDR3 is TGCAGCGGGGATCTGGACGGACTACAAGAGACCCAGTACTTC. This gives the protein CSGDLDGLQETQYF.

This chain joins TRBV7-9 and TRBJ2-7; D uncertain. Deletions cut 4 bases from V and 2 bases from J, with 3 bases between. Germline V lookup: CDR1 SEHNR, CDR2 FQNEAQ (reference sequence). The CDR3 length is 11 residues. The CDR3: CASSSTYEQYF. CDR3 DNA sequence: TGTGCCAGCAGCTCAACCTACGAGCAGTACTTC.

The chain employs TRBV7-2 and TRBJ1-4; D uncertain. Per the germline V gene, CDR1 is SGHTA and CDR2 is FQGNSA. Trimming shortened V by 5 bases and J by 0 bases, and 13 bases separated the two germline ends. CDR3 length: 16 amino acids. The CDR3, as DNA: TGTGCCAGCAGCCCTATACCCTTTGCAACTAATGAAAAACTGTTTTTT. Translated, it gives CASSPIPFATNEKLFF. Full variable domain (outside the CDR3, taken from reference TRBV7-2 and TRBJ1-4): GAGVSQSPSNKVTEKGKDVELRCDPISGHTALYWYRQSLGQGLEFLIYFQGNSAPDKSGLPSDRFSAERTGGSVSTLTIQRTQQEDSAVYLCASSPIPFATNEKLFFGSGTQLSVL.

This clone was observed once. The chain joins TRBV4-1 to TRBJ2-5, with TRBD2 matching 8 bases. CDR3 length: 14 amino acids. Unmatched junction bases numbered 7, after V lost 5 bases and J lost 5 bases. Germline V gene data show CDR1 as MGHRA and CDR2 as YSYEKL. CDR3 sequence reads: CASSNLAGGETQYF. CDR3 bases: TGCGCCAGCAGCAATCTAGCGGGCGGCGAGACCCAGTACTTC.

A single count supports this clone. The chain combines TRBV5-5 with TRBJ2-1, with D possibly matching TRBD2 (6 bases). The CDR3 totals 14 residues. Germline CDR1 SGHKS, CDR2 YYEKEE (reference sequence). Deletions cut 1 base from V and 8 bases from J, with 13 bases between. The CDR3 DNA reads TGTGCCAGCAGCTTGTCGCTAGCGTCTCATGAGCAGTTCTTC. Its translation: CASSLSLASHEQFF.

The chain carries TRBV7-3 and TRBJ2-7; the match to TRBD2 covers 8 bases. The germline V gene has CDR1 SGHTA and CDR2 FQGTGA. This CDR3 is 13 amino acids long. The J segment lost 12 bases and the V segment lost 5 bases, leaving 12 bases of the junction unmatched. The CDR3 region is CASSASGGGNRYF. The CDR3 coding sequence is TGTGCCAGCAGCGCATCTGGCGGGGGGAATCGGTACTTC.

J is TRBJ2-3 and V is TRBV4-2; no definite D call. Germline CDR1 reads LGHNA; CDR2 reads YNFKEQ. Deletions cut 1 base from V and 4 bases from J, with 12 bases between. The CDR3 covers 15 residues. CDR3 residues: CASSQAVGRADTQYF. Here the CDR3 DNA reads TGTGCCAGCAGCCAAGCCGTGGGCAGAGCAGATACGCAGTATTTT.

The rearrangement links TRBV7-9 to TRBJ1-1; tentatively, D is TRBD1 (5 bases). The CDR3 contains 15 residues. V was clipped by 2 bases and J by 2 bases, with 12 bases between them. Germline loops: CDR1 SEHNR, CDR2 FQNEAQ (reference sequence). The CDR3 protein is CASSLMEGRNTEAFF. DNA for the CDR3: TGTGCCAGCAGCTTAATGGAGGGGAGAAACACTGAAGCTTTCTTT.

The genes are TRBV5-4 and TRBJ1-1, with D tentatively TRBD1 (5 bases). Germline V gene sequence: CDR1 SGHNT, CDR2 YYREEE (reference sequence). V lost 4 bases, J lost 4 bases, and 20 bases lay in between. The CDR3 has 16 amino acids. CDR3 nucleotides: TGTGCCAGCAGCCCCCCACCCAGGGCTTCAGGCACTGAAGCTTTCTTT. Amino acid sequence: CASSPPPRASGTEAFF.

This chain joins TRBV4-3 and TRBJ2-1; D is undetermined. V was trimmed by 0 bases and J by 9 bases, leaving 6 bases between them. This CDR3 region has 12 residues. The germline V gene has CDR1 LGHNA and CDR2 YSLEER. The CDR3 nucleotides are TGCGCCAGCAGCCAAGATCCCAGTGAGCAGTTCTTC. This sequence encodes CASSQDPSEQFF.

In DNA form, the CDR3 reads TGTGCCAGCAGCCGGGAGGGGGCTTCCTATAATTCACCCCTCCACTTT. Its protein product is CASSREGASYNSPLHF. The genes are TRBV5-5 and TRBJ1-6; 7 bases fit TRBD1. The length of the CDR3 is 16 residues. Looked up from germline, CDR1 is SGHKS and CDR2 is YYEKEE (reference sequence). The trim removed 4 bases at V and 1 base at J, leaving 5 bases unmatched.

For the CDR3, the DNA is TGCGCCAGCACCGACGGGAGGGCCAGGAATGAGCAGTTCTTC. This encodes CASTDGRARNEQFF. The V call is TRBV5-1, the J call TRBJ2-1, with TRBD2 matching 8 bases. CDR1 and CDR2 (germline): SGHRS, YFSETQ. The J segment lost 7 bases and the V segment lost 6 bases, leaving 9 bases of the junction unmatched. The CDR3 has 14 residues.

This rearrangement joins TRBV5-1 to TRBJ2-1; 7 nucleotides align to TRBD1. The trim removed 1 base at V and 2 bases at J, leaving 3 bases unmatched. The length of the CDR3 is 15 residues. Germline V gives CDR1 SGHRS, CDR2 YFSETQ. The CDR3 nucleotides read TGCGCCAGCAGCTTGCATACAGGGGCCTACAATGAGCAGTTCTTC. As protein: CASSLHTGAYNEQFF.

The V call is TRBV4-3, the J call TRBJ2-7, with 8 bases fitting TRBD1. The junction had 5 bases not matched to a gene; V was cut back by 4 bases and J by 0 bases. The CDR3 length is 15 residues. Germline CDR1 and CDR2: LGHNA and YSLEER. DNA for the CDR3: TGCGCCAGCAGCCGGGACAGGCAGAGCTCCTACGAGCAGTACTTC. Translated, it gives CASSRDRQSSYEQYF.

This chain uses TRBV7-3 with TRBJ1-2, with D perhaps matching TRBD1 (5 bases). This CDR3 has 13 amino acids. Trimming shortened V by 2 bases and J by 8 bases, and 12 bases separated the two germline ends. CDR1 is SGHTA and CDR2 is FQGTGA in the germline V gene. In DNA form, the CDR3 reads TGTGCCAGCAGCTTAGGGCAGGGAGGAGGCTACACCTTC. It is translated as CASSLGQGGGYTF.

This chain connects TRBV29-1 to TRBJ2-3; TRBD2 matches at 8 bases. Germline V gives CDR1 SQVTM, CDR2 ANQGSEA. V lost 6 bases to trimming and J lost 6 bases; unmatched junction nucleotides: 8. The CDR3 totals 13 residues. CDR3 loop: CSVPMSGSDTQYF. CDR3 nucleotide sequence: TGCAGCGTCCCAATGAGCGGGAGCGATACGCAGTATTTT.

The rearrangement links TRBV30 to TRBJ1-1; the D is unclear. Germline values: CDR1 GTSNPN, CDR2 SVGIG (reference sequence). The CDR3 length is 11 residues. Trimming took 1 base from V and 3 from J, leaving 3 bases between them. The CDR3 nucleotides read TGTGCCTGGAGTGCTGACACTGAAGCTTTCTTT. Amino acid sequence: CAWSADTEAFF.